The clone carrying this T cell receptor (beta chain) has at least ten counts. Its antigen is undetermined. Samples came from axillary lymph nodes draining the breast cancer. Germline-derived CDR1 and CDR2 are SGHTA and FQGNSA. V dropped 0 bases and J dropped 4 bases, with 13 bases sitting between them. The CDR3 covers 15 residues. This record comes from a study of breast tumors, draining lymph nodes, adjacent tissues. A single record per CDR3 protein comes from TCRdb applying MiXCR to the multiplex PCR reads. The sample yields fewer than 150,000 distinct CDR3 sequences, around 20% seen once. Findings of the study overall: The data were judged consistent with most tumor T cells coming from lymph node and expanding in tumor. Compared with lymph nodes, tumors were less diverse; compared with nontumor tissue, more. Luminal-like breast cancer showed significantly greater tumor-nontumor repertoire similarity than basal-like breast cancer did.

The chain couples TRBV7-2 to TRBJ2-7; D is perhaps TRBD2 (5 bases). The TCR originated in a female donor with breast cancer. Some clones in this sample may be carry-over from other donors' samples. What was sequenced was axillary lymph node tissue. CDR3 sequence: CASSLAAGRTYEQYF. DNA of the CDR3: TGTGCCAGCAGCTTAGCTGCTGGACGGACTTACGAGCAGTACTTC.